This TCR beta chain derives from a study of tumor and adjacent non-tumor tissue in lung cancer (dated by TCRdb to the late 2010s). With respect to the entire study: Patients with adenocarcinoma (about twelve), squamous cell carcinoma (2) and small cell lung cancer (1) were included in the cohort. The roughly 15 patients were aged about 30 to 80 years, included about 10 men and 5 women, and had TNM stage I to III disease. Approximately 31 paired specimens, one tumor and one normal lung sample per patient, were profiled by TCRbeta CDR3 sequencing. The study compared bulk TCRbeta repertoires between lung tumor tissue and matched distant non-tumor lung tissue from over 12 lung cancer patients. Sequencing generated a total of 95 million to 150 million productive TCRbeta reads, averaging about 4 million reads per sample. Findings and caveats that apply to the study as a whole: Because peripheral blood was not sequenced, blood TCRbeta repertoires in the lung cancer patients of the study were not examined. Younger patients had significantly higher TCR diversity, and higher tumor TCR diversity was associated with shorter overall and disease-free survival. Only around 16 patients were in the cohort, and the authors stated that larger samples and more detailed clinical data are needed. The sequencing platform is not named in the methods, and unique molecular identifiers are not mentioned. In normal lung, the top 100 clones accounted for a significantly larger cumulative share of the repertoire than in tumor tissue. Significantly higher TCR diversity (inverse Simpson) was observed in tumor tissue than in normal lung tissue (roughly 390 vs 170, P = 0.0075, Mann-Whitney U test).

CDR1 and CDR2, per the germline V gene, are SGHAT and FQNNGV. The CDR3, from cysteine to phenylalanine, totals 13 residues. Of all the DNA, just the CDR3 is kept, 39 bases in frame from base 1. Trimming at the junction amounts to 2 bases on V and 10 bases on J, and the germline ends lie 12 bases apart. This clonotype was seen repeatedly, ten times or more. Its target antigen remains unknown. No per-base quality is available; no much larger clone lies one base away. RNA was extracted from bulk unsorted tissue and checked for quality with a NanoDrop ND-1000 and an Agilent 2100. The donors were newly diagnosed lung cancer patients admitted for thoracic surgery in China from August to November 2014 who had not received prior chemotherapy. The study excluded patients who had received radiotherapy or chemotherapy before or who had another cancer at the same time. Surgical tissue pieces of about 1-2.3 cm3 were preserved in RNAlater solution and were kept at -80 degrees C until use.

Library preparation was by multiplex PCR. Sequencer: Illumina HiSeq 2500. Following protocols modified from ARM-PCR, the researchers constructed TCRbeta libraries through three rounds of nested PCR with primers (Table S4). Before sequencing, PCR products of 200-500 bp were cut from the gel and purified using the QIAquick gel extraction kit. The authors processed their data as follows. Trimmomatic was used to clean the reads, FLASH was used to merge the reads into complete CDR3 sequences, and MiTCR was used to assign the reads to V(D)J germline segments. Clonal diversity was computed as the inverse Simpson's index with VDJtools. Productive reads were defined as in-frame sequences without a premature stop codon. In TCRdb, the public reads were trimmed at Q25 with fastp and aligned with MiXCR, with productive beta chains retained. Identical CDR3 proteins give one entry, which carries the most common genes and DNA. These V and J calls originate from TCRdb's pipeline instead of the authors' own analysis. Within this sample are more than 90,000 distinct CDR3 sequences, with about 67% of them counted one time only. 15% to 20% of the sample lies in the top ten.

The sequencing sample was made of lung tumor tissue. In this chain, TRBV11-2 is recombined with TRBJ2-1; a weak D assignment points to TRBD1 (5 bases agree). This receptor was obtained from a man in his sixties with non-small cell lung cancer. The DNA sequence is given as TGTGCCAGCAGCTTAAACACAGGATCCGAGCAGTTCTTC. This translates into CASSLNTGSEQFF.